This T cell receptor beta chain was found in a study of shared clonotypes between healthy human individuals. Study-wide background: The donors, two women and a few men, were aged 18 to 49.

The split of CD4+ cells yielded CD45RA+ naive and CD45RA-negative memory subsets. J lost 1 base, V lost 4 bases, and 6 bases had no gene match. The CDR3 is made up of 17 amino acids. The germline V gene has CDR1 SGHRS and CDR2 YFSETQ. Repertoires were generated with immunoSEQ multiplex PCR, while TCRdb's copy carries only in-frame clones and drops some. The sample lists some 1.5 million clones; around 97% were seen once. The receptor's source is a man aged 25-40 years in good health. The J gene is TRBJ1-4, the V gene TRBV5-1; 11 nucleotides match TRBD1. Specimen: naive CD4+ T cells sorted from blood. Regarding subset: CD45RA+ positively selected. CDR3 sequence reads: CASSRGQGAGTNEKLFF. CDR3 nucleotide sequence: TGCGCCAGCAGCCGAGGACAGGGGGCGGGAACTAATGAAAAACTGTTTTTT. Full variable domain (remainder filled in from reference TRBV5-1 and TRBJ1-4): KAGVTQTPRYLIKTRGQQVTLSCSPISGHRSVSWYQQTPGQGLQFLFEYFSETQRNKGNFPGRFSGRQFSNSRSEMNVSTLELGDSALYLCASSRGQGAGTNEKLFFGSGTQLSVL.